The rows below give T cell receptor beta chains drawn from one sample of a study of identical twins. TCRdb reprocessed the 5' RACE reads via MiXCR and lists one record per CDR3 protein. The data contain 1,800,000 or so distinct CDR3 sequences, around 33% of them singletons. The source material was cord blood. The receptors were gathered from a newborn girl in good health. The conserved cysteine and the conserved F or W are not part of the CDR3 here. Each record gives: clone size, V gene, D gene, CDR3 protein. D genes are given only for firm matches. Clone size is stated in some rows and not others, as once, few, many or a class when expanded.

-	TRBV4-1	TRBD2	ASSQVGLAGGEQY
-	TRBV28	-	ASSPRFTDTQY
-	TRBV5-1	TRBD2	ASSLVLTSGGADTQY
once	TRBV20-1	-	SARAGVNNEQY
-	TRBV5-1	TRBD1	ASSRTRTGLNTEAF
few	TRBV13	-	ASSLEGRLSSYEQY
-	TRBV20-1	TRBD1	SARQGKGVLRKNIQY
-	TRBV28	-	ASTNGGYSYNEQF
-	TRBV29-1	-	SVEIVGGYT
-	TRBV20-1	-	SHSPRSTYEQY
-	TRBV7-6	TRBD2	ASSRLAGGSSGEQY
-	TRBV3-1	TRBD1	ASSRYAGGRTEAF
-	TRBV20-1	TRBD2	SASVAGGLGSDTQY
-	TRBV28	-	ASGDTLGGYT